This T cell receptor (beta chain) was profiled in a study of cytomegalovirus exposure and HLA in healthy donors. PCR was performed using 60 Vbeta and 13 Jbeta primers. Method: immunoSEQ multiplex PCR; TCRdb's copy keeps in-frame clones and lacks some. This table lists approximately 110,000 clones. From germline, CDR1 is SGHVS and CDR2 FNYEAQ. The CDR3 runs to 15 residues. Study findings and constraints: Later on, analysis showed that most CMV-associated TCR beta chains appeared to be HLA-restricted.

Remarks on this clone: Its antigen is as yet unknown. At one of its ends the junction is not consistent with the germline gene, which may arise from a read error. Other DNA sequences from this sample encode an identical CDR3 as well.

V usage is TRBV7-6 and J usage is TRBJ2-5; 10 bases align to TRBD2. The source is a man under 40 in good health and CMV-seronegative. The sample was PBMCs. The CDR3 spells CASSLAGALQETQYF. The CDR3 coding sequence is TGTGCCAGCAGCCTAGCGGGGGCCCTCCAAGAGACCCAGTACTTC.